A selection of T cell receptor beta chains follows, all from one sample in a study of cytomegalovirus exposure and HLA in healthy donors. Clones were read by immunoSEQ multiplex PCR, and TCRdb kept only the in-frame ones, dropping some. The repertoire holds some 120,000 clones, roughly 8.6% seen once, with 5% to 6.5% in the top ten. The sample consisted of PBMCs. Every receptor here comes from a woman in her forties in good health and CMV-seropositive. Both conserved end residues are part of each CDR3. D genes are given only for firm matches. Only part of the rows carry a size: once, few, many, or a class if the clone is expanded.

clone size: NA
J gene: TRBJ2-7
D gene: TRBD1
V gene: TRBV6-6
CDR3 protein: CASSYSPGQGYEQYF
CDR3 DNA: TGTGCCAGCAGTTACTCGCCGGGACAGGGCTACGAGCAGTACTTC

clone size: NA
J gene: TRBJ2-1
D gene: TRBD1
V gene: TRBV13
CDR3 protein: CASSGDRAYNEQFF
CDR3 DNA: TGTGCCAGCAGCGGGGACAGGGCTTACAATGAGCAGTTCTTC

clone size: NA
J gene: TRBJ1-1
D gene: TRBD1
V gene: TRBV28
CDR3 protein: CATARTGVNTEAFF
CDR3 DNA: TGTGCCACCGCCAGGACAGGGGTGAACACTGAAGCTTTCTTT

clone size: few
J gene: TRBJ2-1
D gene: TRBD2
V gene: TRBV2
CDR3 protein: CASSDSGGDNEQFF
CDR3 DNA: TGTGCCAGCAGTGATAGCGGGGGGGACAATGAGCAGTTCTTC

clone size: few
J gene: TRBJ1-1
D gene: NA
V gene: TRBV12-5
CDR3 protein: CASGLVDPGEKRVAFF
CDR3 DNA: TGTGCTAGTGGTTTGGTTGACCCGGGGGAGAAGAGGGTGGCTTTCTTT

clone size: NA
J gene: TRBJ2-3
D gene: TRBD2
V gene: TRBV5-1
CDR3 protein: CASSPYASGGLDTQYF
CDR3 DNA: TGCGCCAGCAGCCCCTATGCTAGCGGGGGGCTAGATACGCAGTATTTT

clone size: NA
J gene: TRBJ2-5
D gene: NA
V gene: TRBV7-2
CDR3 protein: CASSPQLLETQYF
CDR3 DNA: TGTGCCAGCAGCCCTCAACTATTGGAGACCCAGTACTTC

clone size: few
J gene: TRBJ1-1
D gene: NA
V gene: TRBV27
CDR3 protein: CASSFRGGDTEAFF
CDR3 DNA: TGTGCCAGCAGTTTTCGGGGGGGGGACACTGAAGCTTTCTTT

clone size: few
J gene: TRBJ2-2
D gene: TRBD1
V gene: TRBV9
CDR3 protein: CASSPRDRDHTGELFF
CDR3 DNA: TGTGCCAGCAGCCCGCGGGACAGGGATCACACCGGGGAGCTGTTTTTT

clone size: NA
J gene: TRBJ2-7
D gene: TRBD2
V gene: TRBV27
CDR3 protein: CASSLSLLAGLSYEQYF
CDR3 DNA: TGTGCCAGCAGTTTATCACTACTAGCGGGACTCTCCTACGAGCAGTACTTC

clone size: few
J gene: TRBJ1-5
D gene: TRBD1
V gene: TRBV6-1
CDR3 protein: CASSEVLGTGVNQPQHF
CDR3 DNA: TGTGCCAGCAGTGAAGTCCTCGGAACAGGGGTCAATCAGCCCCAGCATTTT

clone size: NA
J gene: TRBJ2-2
D gene: TRBD1
V gene: TRBV19
CDR3 protein: CASRDSSSGELFF
CDR3 DNA: TGTGCCAGTCGGGACAGTTCCTCCGGGGAGCTGTTTTTT

clone size: NA
J gene: TRBJ2-1
D gene: NA
V gene: TRBV29-1
CDR3 protein: CSAGGQKALSPYNEQFF
CDR3 DNA: TGCAGCGCAGGAGGCCAGAAGGCACTATCTCCCTACAATGAGCAGTTCTTC

clone size: NA
J gene: TRBJ2-5
D gene: NA
V gene: TRBV30
CDR3 protein: CAWTALGVGEETQYF
CDR3 DNA: TGTGCCTGGACTGCTCTCGGTGTGGGAGAAGAGACCCAGTACTTC

clone size: once
J gene: TRBJ2-7
D gene: TRBD1
V gene: TRBV6-6
CDR3 protein: CASSFWTGSSYEQYF
CDR3 DNA: TGTGCCAGCAGTTTTTGGACAGGCAGCTCCTACGAGCAGTACTTC

clone size: few
J gene: TRBJ1-6
D gene: NA
V gene: TRBV30
CDR3 protein: CAYLTVYNSPLHF
CDR3 DNA: TGCGCCTACCTGACAGTTTATAATTCACCCCTCCACTTT

clone size: NA
J gene: TRBJ2-2
D gene: TRBD1
V gene: TRBV19
CDR3 protein: CASSIGTGGRTGELFF
CDR3 DNA: TGTGCCAGTAGTATAGGGACAGGGGGCCGGACCGGGGAGCTGTTTTTT

clone size: NA
J gene: TRBJ1-5
D gene: NA
V gene: TRBV5-4
CDR3 protein: CASSNQLEDPQHF
CDR3 DNA: TGTGCCAGCTCTAATCAGCTAGAGGATCCCCAGCATTTT

clone size: few
J gene: TRBJ1-6
D gene: NA
V gene: TRBV6-5
CDR3 protein: CASRRTAPNSPLHF
CDR3 DNA: TGTGCCAGCAGGAGGACAGCACCGAATTCACCCCTCCACTTT

clone size: few
J gene: TRBJ2-1
D gene: TRBD1
V gene: TRBV27
CDR3 protein: CASKFGDRVEQFF
CDR3 DNA: TGTGCCAGCAAGTTTGGGGACAGGGTTGAGCAGTTCTTC

clone size: few
J gene: TRBJ1-1
D gene: TRBD1
V gene: TRBV11-3
CDR3 protein: CASSQGGDTEAFF
CDR3 DNA: TGTGCCAGCAGCCAGGGGGGAGACACTGAAGCTTTCTTT

clone size: few
J gene: TRBJ1-6
D gene: NA
V gene: TRBV30
CDR3 protein: CACQGLGVTPLHF
CDR3 DNA: TGTGCCTGTCAGGGTCTCGGTGTCACACCCCTCCACTTT

clone size: few
J gene: TRBJ2-1
D gene: NA
V gene: TRBV7-2
CDR3 protein: CASAYRYEQFF
CDR3 DNA: TGTGCCAGCGCGTACAGGTATGAGCAGTTCTTC

clone size: few
J gene: TRBJ2-7
D gene: TRBD1
V gene: TRBV5-4
CDR3 protein: CASSMGQGSSYEQYF
CDR3 DNA: TGTGCCAGCAGCATGGGACAGGGGAGCTCCTACGAGCAGTACTTC